Detailed here is one TCR beta chain. The antigen is not known. CDR1 and CDR2 (germline): MNHNY, SVGAGI (reference sequence). V was clipped by 8 bases and J by 1 base; unmatched bases: 10. The CDR3 runs 15 residues. The PCR had 60 Vbeta and 13 Jbeta primers. Only in-frame clones appear in the TCRdb table, and some are missing; sequencing was by immunoSEQ multiplex PCR. The data hold 130,000 or so clones, with 77% observed a single time. The sample originates from a study of cytomegalovirus exposure and HLA in healthy donors. Study findings and constraints: There were a few CMV-associated chains whose specificity for CMV antigens was confirmed in vitro. TRBV6-2, TRBV6-3 and other indistinguishable V segments were excluded. Differences between HLA loci emerged in a later analysis of TCR association rates, with DRB1 most and HLA-C fewest.

This TCR was sampled from a female donor in good health and CMV-seronegative. Source material: PBMCs. The J gene is TRBJ1-1, the V gene TRBV6-6, with 7 bases identical to TRBD1. Written as DNA, the CDR3 is TGTGCCAGCCTCATCCAACAGGGGCAGAACACTGAAGCTTTCTTT. Translating it yields CASLIQQGQNTEAFF.